A selection of T cell receptor beta chains follows, all from one sample in a study of T cell repertoires in cytomegalovirus infection. Using its own MiXCR run on the reads, TCRdb lists one record per CDR3 protein. The sample includes 740,000 or so distinct CDR3 sequences, 35% seen only once; the top ten take around 2.8%. Source material: PBMCs. The receptors stem from a human donor in good health (CMV status not recorded). Some clones in this sample may be carry-over from other donors' samples. Each CDR3 is given with its conserved first and last residue. The D gene is left open where the match is weak. Some rows have no size entry. The others give once, few or many, or a class for an expanded clone.

V,D,size,J,CDR3,DNA
TRBV7-2,-,many,TRBJ2-4,CASSLETRDRKNIQYF,TGTGCCAGCAGCTTAGAAACCAGGGACCGCAAAAACATTCAGTACTTC
TRBV7-2,TRBD2,many,TRBJ2-5,CASSHVAGGSGETQYF,TGTGCCAGCAGCCACGTAGCGGGAGGGAGTGGAGAGACCCAGTACTTC
TRBV27,TRBD1,-,TRBJ1-5,CASSRQGVSGNQPQHF,TGTGCCAGCAGTCGACAGGGGGTGAGTGGGAATCAGCCCCAGCATTTT
TRBV6-6,TRBD1,few,TRBJ1-2,CASSYVGTGDYGYTF,TGTGCCAGCAGTTACGTAGGGACAGGGGACTATGGCTACACCTTC
TRBV19,TRBD1,-,TRBJ2-1,CASSIEGQGDHEQFF,TGTGCCAGTAGTATAGAGGGACAGGGGGACCATGAGCAGTTCTTC
TRBV7-2,-,few,TRBJ1-1,CASRPSGLGVGYSEAFF,TGTGCCAGCAGACCGTCGGGATTAGGGGTTGGGTACAGTGAAGCTTTCTTT
TRBV7-2,-,few,TRBJ2-7,CASSPRSSSYEQYF,TGTGCCAGCAGCCCCCGAAGCAGCTCCTACGAGCAGTACTTC
TRBV2,TRBD2,-,TRBJ2-1,CASRSSGAYNEQFF,TGTGCCAGCAGGTCTAGCGGGGCTTACAATGAGCAGTTCTTC
TRBV28,TRBD1,many,TRBJ1-5,CASSSGQGIDGQPQHF,TGTGCCAGCAGCTCGGGACAGGGGATCGACGGTCAGCCCCAGCATTTT
TRBV7-8,TRBD1,few,TRBJ2-5,CASSFGQGARETQYF,TGTGCCAGCAGCTTCGGGCAGGGGGCGCGGGAGACCCAGTACTTC
TRBV28,-,many,TRBJ1-5,CASRRGGGGNQPQHF,TGTGCCAGTCGTCGAGGAGGGGGTGGCAATCAGCCCCAGCATTTT
TRBV4-1,-,few,TRBJ1-5,CASSQERLEAQHF,TGCGCCAGCAGCCAAGAACGGCTGGAGGCCCAGCATTTT